The clone carrying this T cell receptor beta chain showed up just a few times. Antigen specificity is unknown. By 5'RACE template switching, TCR cDNA was produced, with a universal primer site and UMIs added in the process. TCRdb called the 5' RACE reads again in MiXCR, with one record for every CDR3 protein. The sample has 350,000 to 550,000 distinct CDR3 sequences; around 20% are singletons. These data belong to a study of T cells after yellow fever vaccination. Findings and caveats of the study: The secondary response was weaker, and its peak arrived faster, on day 5 versus 15. Researchers noted that a small share of clonotypes showed up in both CD4 and CD8 compartments. The bulk population could contribute abundant contaminating clonotypes to FACS-sorted repertoires.

The ends were cut back, 4 bases at V and 4 bases at J, with 8 bases in the middle. The germline gives CDR1 DFQATT, CDR2 SNEGSKA (reference sequence). The CDR3 runs to 12 residues. This sample comprised PBMCs, obtained before the yellow fever booster vaccination. The V and J genes are TRBV20-1 and TRBJ2-1; unclear D gene. The receptor comes from a man younger than 35 who received the YFV17D yellow fever vaccine. The CDR3 DNA sequence: TGCAGTGCTAACGTGGGTTACAATGAGCAGTTCTTC. Protein sequence: CSANVGYNEQFF.